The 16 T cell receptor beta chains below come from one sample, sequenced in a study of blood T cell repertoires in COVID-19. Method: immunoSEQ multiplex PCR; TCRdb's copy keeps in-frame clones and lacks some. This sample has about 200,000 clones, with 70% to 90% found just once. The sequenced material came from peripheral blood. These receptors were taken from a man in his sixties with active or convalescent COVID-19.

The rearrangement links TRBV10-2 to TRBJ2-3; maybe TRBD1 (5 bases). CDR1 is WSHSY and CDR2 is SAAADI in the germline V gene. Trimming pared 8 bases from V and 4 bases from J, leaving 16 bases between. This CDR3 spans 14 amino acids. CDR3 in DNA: TGCGCCAGCCAGGGCAGGCCGATAGCAGATACGCAGTATTTT. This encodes CASQGRPIADTQYF.

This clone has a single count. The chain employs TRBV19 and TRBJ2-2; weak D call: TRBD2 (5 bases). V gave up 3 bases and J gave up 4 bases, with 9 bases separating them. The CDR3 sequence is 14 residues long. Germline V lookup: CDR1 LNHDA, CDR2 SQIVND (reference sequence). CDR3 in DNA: TGTGCCAGTAGTATGCAAGGACTCACCGGGGAGCTGTTTTTT. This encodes CASSMQGLTGELFF. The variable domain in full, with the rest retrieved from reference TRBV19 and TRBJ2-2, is DGGITQSPKYLFRKEGQNVTLSCEQNLNHDAMYWYRQDPGQGLRLIYYSQIVNDFQKGDIAEGYSVSREKKESFPLTVTSAQKNPTAFYLCASSMQGLTGELFFGEGSRLTVL.

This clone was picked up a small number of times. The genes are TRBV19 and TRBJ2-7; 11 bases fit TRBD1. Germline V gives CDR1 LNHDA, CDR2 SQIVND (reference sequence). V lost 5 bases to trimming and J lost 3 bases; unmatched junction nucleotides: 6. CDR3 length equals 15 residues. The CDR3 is CASSDRTGGSYEQYF. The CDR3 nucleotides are TGTGCCAGTAGTGATCGGACAGGGGGCAGCTACGAGCAGTACTTC.

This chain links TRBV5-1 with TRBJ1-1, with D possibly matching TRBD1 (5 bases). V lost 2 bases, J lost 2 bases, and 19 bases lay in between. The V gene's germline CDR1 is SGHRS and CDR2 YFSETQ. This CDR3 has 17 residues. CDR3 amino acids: CASSLVAGWKKNTEAFF. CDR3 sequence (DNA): TGCGCCAGCAGCTTAGTGGCAGGGTGGAAGAAAAACACTGAAGCTTTCTTT.

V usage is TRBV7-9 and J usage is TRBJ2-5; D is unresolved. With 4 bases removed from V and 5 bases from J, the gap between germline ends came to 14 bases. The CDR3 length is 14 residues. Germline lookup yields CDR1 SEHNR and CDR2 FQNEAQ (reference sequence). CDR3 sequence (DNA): TGTGCCAGCAGCTCCCCGGGTGTGTGGGAGACCCAGTACTTC. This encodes CASSSPGVWETQYF.

CDR3 nucleotides: TGTGCCAGCAGGACCAGGGGGCAGGCCTACGAGCAGTACTTC. As protein: CASRTRGQAYEQYF. The V gene is TRBV5-6, the J gene TRBJ2-7; 8 nucleotides agree with TRBD1. V lost 5 bases, J lost 2 bases, and 6 bases stayed unmatched. This CDR3 region has 14 residues. The V gene's germline CDR1 is SGHDT and CDR2 YYEEEE. Complete variable domain (other parts from reference TRBV5-6 and TRBJ2-7): DAGVTQSPTHLIKTRGQQVTLRCSPKSGHDTVSWYQQALGQGPQFIFQYYEEEERQRGNFPDRFSGHQFPNYSSELNVNALLLGDSALYLCASRTRGQAYEQYFGPGTRLTVT.

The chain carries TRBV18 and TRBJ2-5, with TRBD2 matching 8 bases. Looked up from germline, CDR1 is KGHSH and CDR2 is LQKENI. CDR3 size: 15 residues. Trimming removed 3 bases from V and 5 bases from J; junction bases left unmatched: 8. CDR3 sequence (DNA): TGTGCCAGCTCACCTAGCGGGAACTCAATTGAGACCCAGTACTTC. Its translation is CASSPSGNSIETQYF.

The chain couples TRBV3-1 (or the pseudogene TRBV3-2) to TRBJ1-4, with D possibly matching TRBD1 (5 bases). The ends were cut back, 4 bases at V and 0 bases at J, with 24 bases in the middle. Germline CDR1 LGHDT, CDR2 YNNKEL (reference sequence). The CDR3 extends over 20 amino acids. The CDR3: CASSPGRFGLTRTTNEKLFF. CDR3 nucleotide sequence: TGTGCCAGCAGCCCAGGGCGGTTTGGCCTTACCCGAACAACTAATGAAAAACTGTTTTTT.

CDR3: CASRPQTGSNQPQHF. The CDR3 DNA reads TGTGCCAGCAGACCCCAGACAGGGAGTAATCAGCCCCAGCATTTT. The rearrangement uses TRBV2 and TRBJ1-5; 7 bases are a match to TRBD1. CDR1 and CDR2 (germline): SNHLY, FYNNEI. The CDR3 is 15 amino acids. V lost 6 bases to trimming and J lost 4 bases; unmatched junction nucleotides: 9.

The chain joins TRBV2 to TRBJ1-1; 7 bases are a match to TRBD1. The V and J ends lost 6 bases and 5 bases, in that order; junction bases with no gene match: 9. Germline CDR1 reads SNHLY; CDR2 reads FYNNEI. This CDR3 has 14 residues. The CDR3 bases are TGTGCCAGCAGACTCCGACAGGGTTTGACTGAAGCTTTCTTT. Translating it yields CASRLRQGLTEAFF.

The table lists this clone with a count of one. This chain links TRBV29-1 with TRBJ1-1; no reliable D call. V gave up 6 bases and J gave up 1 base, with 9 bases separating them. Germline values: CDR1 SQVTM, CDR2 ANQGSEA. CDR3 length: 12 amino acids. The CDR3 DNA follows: TGCAGCGTCGCGCCAGGGAACACTGAAGCTTTCTTT. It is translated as CSVAPGNTEAFF.

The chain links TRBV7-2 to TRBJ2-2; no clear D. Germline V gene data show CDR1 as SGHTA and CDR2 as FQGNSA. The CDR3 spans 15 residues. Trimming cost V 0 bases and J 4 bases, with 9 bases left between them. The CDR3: CASSLAALITGELFF. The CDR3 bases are TGTGCCAGCAGCTTAGCGGCCCTTATCACCGGGGAGCTGTTTTTT.

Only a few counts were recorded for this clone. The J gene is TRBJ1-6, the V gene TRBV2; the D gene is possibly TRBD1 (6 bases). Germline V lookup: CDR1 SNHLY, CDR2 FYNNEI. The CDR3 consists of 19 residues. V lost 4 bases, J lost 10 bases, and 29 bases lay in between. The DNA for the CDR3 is TGTGCCAGCAGTGTTAGGTTAACAGGGTTGACGGGGCAGAGCTCACCCCTCCACTTT. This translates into CASSVRLTGLTGQSSPLHF.

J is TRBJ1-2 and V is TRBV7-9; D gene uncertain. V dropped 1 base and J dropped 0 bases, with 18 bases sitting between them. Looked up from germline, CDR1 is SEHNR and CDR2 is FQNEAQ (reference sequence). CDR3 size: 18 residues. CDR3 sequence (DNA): TGTGCCAGCAGCTTAGGAGGGCAGCTACGTTTTTCTAACTATGGCTACACCTTC. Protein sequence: CASSLGGQLRFSNYGYTF. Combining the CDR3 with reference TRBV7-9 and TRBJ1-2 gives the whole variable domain DTGVSQNPRHKITKRGQNVTFRCDPISEHNRLYWYRQTLGQGPEFLTYFQNEAQLEKSRLLSDRFSAERPKGSFSTLEIQRTEQGDSAMYLCASSLGGQLRFSNYGYTFGSGTRLTVV.

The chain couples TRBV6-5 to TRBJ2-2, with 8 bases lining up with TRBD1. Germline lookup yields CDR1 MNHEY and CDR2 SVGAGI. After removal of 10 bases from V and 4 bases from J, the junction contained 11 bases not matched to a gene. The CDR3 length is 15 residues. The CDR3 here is CATVSQGAFTGELFF. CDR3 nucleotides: TGTGCCACTGTAAGCCAGGGGGCTTTCACCGGGGAGCTGTTTTTT.

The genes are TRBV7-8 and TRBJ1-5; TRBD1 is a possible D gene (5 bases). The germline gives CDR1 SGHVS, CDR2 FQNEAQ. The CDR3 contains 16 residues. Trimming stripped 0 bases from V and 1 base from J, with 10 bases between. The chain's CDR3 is CASSLARGGSNQPQHF. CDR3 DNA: TGTGCCAGCAGCTTAGCGCGGGGGGGAAGCAATCAGCCCCAGCATTTT. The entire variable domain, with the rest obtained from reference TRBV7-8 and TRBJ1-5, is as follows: GAGVSQSPRYKVAKRGQDVALRCDPISGHVSLFWYQQALGQGPEFLTYFQNEAQLDKSGLPSDRFFAERPEGSVSTLKIQRTQQEDSAVYLCASSLARGGSNQPQHFGDGTRLSIL.